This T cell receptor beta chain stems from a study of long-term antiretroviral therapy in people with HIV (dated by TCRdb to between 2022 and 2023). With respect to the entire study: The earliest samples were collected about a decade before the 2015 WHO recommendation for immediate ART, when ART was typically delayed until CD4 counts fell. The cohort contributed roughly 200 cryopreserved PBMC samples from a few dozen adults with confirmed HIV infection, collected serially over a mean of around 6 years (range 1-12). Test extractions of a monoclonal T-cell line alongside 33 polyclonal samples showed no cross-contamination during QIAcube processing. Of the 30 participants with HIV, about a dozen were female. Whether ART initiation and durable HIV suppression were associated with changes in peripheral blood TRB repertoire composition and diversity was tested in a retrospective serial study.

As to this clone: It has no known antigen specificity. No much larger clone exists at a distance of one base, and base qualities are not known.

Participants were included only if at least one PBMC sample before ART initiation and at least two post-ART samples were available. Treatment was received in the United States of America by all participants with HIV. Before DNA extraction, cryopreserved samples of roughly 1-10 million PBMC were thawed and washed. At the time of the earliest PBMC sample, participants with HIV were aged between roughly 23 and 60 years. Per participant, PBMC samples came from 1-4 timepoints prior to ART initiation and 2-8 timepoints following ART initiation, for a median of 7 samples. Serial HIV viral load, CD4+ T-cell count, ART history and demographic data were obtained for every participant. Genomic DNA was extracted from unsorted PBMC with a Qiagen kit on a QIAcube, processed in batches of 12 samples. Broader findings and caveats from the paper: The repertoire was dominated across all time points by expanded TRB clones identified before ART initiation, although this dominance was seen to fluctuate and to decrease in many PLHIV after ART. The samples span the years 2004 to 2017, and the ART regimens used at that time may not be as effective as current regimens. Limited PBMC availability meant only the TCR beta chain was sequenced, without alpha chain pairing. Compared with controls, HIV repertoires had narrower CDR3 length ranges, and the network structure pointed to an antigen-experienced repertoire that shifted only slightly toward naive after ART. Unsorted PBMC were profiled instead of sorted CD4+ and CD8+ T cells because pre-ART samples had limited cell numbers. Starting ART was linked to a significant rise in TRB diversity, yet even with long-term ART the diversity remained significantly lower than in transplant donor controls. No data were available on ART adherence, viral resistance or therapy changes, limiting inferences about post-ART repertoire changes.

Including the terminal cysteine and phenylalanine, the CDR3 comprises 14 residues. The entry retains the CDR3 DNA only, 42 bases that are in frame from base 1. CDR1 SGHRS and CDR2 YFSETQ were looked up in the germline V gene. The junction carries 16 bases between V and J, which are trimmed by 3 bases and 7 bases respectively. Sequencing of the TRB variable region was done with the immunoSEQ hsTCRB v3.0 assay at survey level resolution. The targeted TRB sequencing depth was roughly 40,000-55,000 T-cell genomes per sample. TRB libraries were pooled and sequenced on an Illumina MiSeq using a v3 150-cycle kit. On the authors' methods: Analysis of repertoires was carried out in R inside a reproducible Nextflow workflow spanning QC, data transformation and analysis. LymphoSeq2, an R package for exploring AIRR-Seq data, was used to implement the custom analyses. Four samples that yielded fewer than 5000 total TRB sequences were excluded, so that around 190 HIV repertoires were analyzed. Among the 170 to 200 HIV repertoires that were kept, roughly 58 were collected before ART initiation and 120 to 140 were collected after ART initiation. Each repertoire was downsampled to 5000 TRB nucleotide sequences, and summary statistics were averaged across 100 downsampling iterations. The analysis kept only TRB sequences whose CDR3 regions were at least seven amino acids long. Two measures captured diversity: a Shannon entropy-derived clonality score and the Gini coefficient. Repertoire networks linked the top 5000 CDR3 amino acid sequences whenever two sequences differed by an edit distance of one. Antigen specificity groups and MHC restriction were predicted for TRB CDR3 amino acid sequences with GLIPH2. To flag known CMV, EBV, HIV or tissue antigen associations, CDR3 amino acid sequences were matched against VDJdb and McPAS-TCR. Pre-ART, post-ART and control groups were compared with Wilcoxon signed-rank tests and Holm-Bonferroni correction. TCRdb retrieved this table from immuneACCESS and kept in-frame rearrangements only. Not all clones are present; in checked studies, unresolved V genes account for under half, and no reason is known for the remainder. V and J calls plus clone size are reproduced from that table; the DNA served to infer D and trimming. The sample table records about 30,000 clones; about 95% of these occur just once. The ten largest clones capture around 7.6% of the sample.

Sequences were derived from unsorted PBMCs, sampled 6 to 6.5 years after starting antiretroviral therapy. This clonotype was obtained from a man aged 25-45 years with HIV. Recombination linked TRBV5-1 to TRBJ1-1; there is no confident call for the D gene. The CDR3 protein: CASSSQSGAVEAFF. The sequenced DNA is TGCGCCAGCAGCTCCCAATCGGGCGCGGTTGAAGCTTTCTTT.